This T cell receptor beta chain comes out of a study of cytomegalovirus exposure and HLA in healthy donors. Findings of the study overall: Differences between HLA loci emerged in a later analysis of TCR association rates, with DRB1 most and HLA-C fewest. In a later analysis, compared with equally common non-associated chains, HLA-associated beta chains were more expanded. Several of the most significant clusters appeared, in a later analysis, to be linked to common viral pathogens. It was taken for granted in presence/absence analyses that sequencing depth across donors was roughly uniform.

Regarding this clone: Its antigen is not identified.

The CDR3 has 13 amino acids. V was pared by 3 bases and J by 2 bases, with 7 bases between. Per germline, CDR1 SNHLY and CDR2 FYNNEI. The PCR was carried out with 60 Vbeta primers and 13 Jbeta primers. Assay: immunoSEQ multiplex PCR; the TCRdb copy retains only in-frame clones and omits some. The data show 150,000 to 200,000 clones, with 70% to 90% seen just once and about 9.3% held by the top ten. The chain is built from TRBV2 and TRBJ1-1; D gene uncertain. Input material: PBMCs. This sequence originates from a young man in good health and CMV-seropositive. As DNA, the CDR3 is TGTGCCAGCAGTGACAGGATTAACACTGAAGCTTTCTTT. It translates to CASSDRINTEAFF.